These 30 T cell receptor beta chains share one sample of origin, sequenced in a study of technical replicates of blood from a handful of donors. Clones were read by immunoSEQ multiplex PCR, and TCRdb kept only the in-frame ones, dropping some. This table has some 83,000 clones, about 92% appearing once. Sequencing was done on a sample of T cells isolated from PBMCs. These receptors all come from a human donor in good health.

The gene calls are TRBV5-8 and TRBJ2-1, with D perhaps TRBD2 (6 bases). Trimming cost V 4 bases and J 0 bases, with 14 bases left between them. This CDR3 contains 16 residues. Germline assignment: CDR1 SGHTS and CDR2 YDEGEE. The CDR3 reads CASSPIPGDSYNEQFF. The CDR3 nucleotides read TGTGCCAGCAGCCCTATCCCGGGGGACTCCTACAATGAGCAGTTCTTC.

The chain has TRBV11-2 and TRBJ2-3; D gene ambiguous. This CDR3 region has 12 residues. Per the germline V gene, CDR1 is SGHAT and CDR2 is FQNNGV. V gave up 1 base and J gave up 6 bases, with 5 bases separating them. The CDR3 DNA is TGTGCCAGCAGCTTAGTGCGGGATACGCAGTATTTT. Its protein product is CASSLVRDTQYF.

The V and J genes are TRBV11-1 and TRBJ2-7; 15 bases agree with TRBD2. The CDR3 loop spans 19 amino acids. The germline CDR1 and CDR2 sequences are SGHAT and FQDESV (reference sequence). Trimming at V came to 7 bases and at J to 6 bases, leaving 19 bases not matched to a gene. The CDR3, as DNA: TGTGCCAGCACCTCCCCGGAGGGCGCCCTGGGACTAGCGGGAGGCGAGCAGTACTTC. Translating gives CASTSPEGALGLAGGEQYF. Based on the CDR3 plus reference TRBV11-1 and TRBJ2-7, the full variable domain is EAEVAQSPRYKITEKSQAVAFWCDPISGHATLYWYRQILGQGPELLVQFQDESVVDDSQLPKDRFSAERLKGVDSTLKIQPAELGDSAMYLCASTSPEGALGLAGGEQYFGPGTRLTVT.

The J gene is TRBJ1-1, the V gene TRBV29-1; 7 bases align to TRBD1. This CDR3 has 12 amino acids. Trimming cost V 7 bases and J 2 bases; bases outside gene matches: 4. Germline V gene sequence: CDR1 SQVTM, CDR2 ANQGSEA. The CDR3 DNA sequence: TGCAGCGGTGACAGGGATAACACTGAAGCTTTCTTT. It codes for CSGDRDNTEAFF.

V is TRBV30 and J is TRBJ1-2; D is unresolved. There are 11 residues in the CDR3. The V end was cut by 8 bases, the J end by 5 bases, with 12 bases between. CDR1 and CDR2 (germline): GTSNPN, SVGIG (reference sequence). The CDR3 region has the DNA TGTGCCGCGGTCCCTCTATATGGCTACACCTTC. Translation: CAAVPLYGYTF.

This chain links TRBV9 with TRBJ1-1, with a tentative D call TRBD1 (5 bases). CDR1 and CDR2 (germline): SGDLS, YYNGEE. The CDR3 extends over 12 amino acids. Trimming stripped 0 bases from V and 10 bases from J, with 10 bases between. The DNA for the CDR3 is TGTGCCAGCAGCGTAGTGTCGGGGGGAGCTTTCTTT. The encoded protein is CASSVVSGGAFF. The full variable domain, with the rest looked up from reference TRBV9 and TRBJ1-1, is DSGVTQTPKHLITATGQRVTLRCSPRSGDLSVYWYQQSLDQGLQFLIQYYNGEERAKGNILERFSAQQFPDLHSELNLSSLELGDSALYFCASSVVSGGAFFGQGTRLTVV.

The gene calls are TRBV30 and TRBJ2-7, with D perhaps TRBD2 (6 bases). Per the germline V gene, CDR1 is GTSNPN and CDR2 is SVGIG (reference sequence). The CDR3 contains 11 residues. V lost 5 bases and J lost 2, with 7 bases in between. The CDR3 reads CAWGGAYEQYF. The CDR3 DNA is TGTGCCTGGGGCGGGGCCTACGAGCAGTACTTC.

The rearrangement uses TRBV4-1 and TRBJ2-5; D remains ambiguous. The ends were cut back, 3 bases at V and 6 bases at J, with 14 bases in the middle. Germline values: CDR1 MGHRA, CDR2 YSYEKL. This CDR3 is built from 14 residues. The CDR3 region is CASSQDVGQKTQYF. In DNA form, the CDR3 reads TGCGCCAGCAGCCAGGATGTTGGGCAGAAGACCCAGTACTTC.

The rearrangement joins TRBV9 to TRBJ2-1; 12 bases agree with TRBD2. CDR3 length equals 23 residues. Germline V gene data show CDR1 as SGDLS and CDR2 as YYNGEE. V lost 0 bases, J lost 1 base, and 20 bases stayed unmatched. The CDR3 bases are TGTGCCAGCAGCGTAGGACTAGCGGGAGACCTTGGGCTCAGAAAAGGGTCCTACAATGAGCAGTTCTTC. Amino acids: CASSVGLAGDLGLRKGSYNEQFF.

The CDR3, as DNA: TGTGCCAGCAGCGTTGGCGGGACCTACGAGCAGTACTTC. This codes for CASSVGGTYEQYF. This chain connects TRBV9 to TRBJ2-7; D perhaps matches TRBD2 (6 bases). The CDR3 is 13 amino acids. Per germline, CDR1 SGDLS and CDR2 YYNGEE. V was cut by 2 bases and J by 2 bases, with 8 bases left in between. Together with reference TRBV9 and TRBJ2-7, the CDR3 gives the full variable domain: DSGVTQTPKHLITATGQRVTLRCSPRSGDLSVYWYQQSLDQGLQFLIQYYNGEERAKGNILERFSAQQFPDLHSELNLSSLELGDSALYFCASSVGGTYEQYFGPGTRLTVT.

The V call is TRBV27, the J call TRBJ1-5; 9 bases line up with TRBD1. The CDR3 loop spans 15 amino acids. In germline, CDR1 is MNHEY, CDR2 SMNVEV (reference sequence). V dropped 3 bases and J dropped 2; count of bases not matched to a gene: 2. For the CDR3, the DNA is TGTGCCAGCAGTTTCCGGACAGGGGGCAATCAGCCCCAGCATTTT. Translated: CASSFRTGGNQPQHF.

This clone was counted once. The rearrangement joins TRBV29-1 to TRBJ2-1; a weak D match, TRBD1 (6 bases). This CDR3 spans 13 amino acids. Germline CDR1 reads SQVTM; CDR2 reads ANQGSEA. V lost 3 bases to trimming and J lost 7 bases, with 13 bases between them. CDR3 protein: CSVEYRVRNEQFF. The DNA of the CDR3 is TGCAGCGTTGAGTACAGGGTTAGAAATGAGCAGTTCTTC.

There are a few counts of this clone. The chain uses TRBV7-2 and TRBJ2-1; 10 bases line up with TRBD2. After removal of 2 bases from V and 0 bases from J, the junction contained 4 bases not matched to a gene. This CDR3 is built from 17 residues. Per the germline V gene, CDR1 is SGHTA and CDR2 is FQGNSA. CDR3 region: CASSLLSGRASYNEQFF. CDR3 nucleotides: TGTGCCAGCAGCTTATTGAGCGGGAGGGCCTCCTACAATGAGCAGTTCTTC.

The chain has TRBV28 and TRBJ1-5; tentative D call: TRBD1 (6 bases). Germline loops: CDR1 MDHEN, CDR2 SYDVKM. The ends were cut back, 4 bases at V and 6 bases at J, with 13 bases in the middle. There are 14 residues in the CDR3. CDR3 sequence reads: CASSSAGQPQPQHF. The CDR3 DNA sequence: TGTGCCAGCAGTTCAGCGGGACAACCTCAGCCCCAGCATTTT.

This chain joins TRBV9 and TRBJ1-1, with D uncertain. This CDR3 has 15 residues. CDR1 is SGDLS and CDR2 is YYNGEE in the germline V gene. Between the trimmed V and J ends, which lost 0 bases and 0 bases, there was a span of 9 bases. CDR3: CASSVESTLNTEAFF. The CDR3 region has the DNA TGTGCCAGCAGCGTAGAGAGCACCCTGAACACTGAAGCTTTCTTT. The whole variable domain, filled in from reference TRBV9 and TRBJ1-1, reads DSGVTQTPKHLITATGQRVTLRCSPRSGDLSVYWYQQSLDQGLQFLIQYYNGEERAKGNILERFSAQQFPDLHSELNLSSLELGDSALYFCASSVESTLNTEAFFGQGTRLTVV.

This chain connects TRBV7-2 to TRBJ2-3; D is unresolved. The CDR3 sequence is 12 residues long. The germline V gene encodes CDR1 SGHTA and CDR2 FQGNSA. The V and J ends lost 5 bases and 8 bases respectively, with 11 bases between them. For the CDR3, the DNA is TGTGCCAGCAGCCCCGGGTCGGGTACGCAGTATTTT. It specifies CASSPGSGTQYF.

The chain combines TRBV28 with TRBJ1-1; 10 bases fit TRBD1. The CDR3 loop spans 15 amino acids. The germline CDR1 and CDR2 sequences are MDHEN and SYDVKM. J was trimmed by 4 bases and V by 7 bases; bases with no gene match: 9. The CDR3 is CASIRMGTGVTEAFF. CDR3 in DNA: TGTGCCAGCATAAGAATGGGGACAGGGGTCACTGAAGCTTTCTTT.

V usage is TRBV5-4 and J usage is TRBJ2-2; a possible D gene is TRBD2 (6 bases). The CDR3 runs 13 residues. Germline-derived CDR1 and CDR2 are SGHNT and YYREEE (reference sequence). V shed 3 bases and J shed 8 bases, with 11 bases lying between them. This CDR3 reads CASSYQEGGELFF. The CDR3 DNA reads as TGTGCCAGCAGCTATCAGGAGGGGGGGGAGCTGTTTTTT.

CDR3 nucleotide sequence: TGCGCCAGCACCGAGAGGGCCGGGGAGCTGTTTTTT. It specifies CASTERAGELFF. The V gene is TRBV5-1, the J gene TRBJ2-2; tentatively, D is TRBD2 (5 bases). This CDR3 is 12 amino acids long. The germline V and J ends were trimmed by 6 bases and 6 bases, with 9 bases remaining between them. In germline, CDR1 is SGHRS, CDR2 YFSETQ.

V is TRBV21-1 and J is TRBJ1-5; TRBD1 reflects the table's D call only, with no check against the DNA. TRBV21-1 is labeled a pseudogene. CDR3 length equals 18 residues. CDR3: CASSIRDLVDRDNQPQHF. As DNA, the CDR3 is TGTGCCAGCAGCATAAGAGATTTAGTGGACAGGGACAATCAGCCCCAGCATTTT.

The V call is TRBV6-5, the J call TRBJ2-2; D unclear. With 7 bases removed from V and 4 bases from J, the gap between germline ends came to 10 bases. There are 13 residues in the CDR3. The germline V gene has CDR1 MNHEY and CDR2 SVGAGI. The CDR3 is CASNRQATGELFF. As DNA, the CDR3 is TGTGCCAGCAATCGGCAGGCCACCGGGGAGCTGTTTTTT.

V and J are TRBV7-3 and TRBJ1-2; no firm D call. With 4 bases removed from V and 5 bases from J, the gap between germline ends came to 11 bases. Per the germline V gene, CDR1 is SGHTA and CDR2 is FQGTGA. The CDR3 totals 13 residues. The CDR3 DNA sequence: TGTGCCAGCAGCTCTCAACACGGGTATGGCTACACCTTC. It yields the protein CASSSQHGYGYTF.

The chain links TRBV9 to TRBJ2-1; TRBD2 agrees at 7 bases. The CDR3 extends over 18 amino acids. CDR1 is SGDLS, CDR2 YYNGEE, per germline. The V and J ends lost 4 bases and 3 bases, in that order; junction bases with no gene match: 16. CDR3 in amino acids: CASSLPAGLAEDYNEQFF. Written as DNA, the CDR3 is TGTGCCAGCAGCCTTCCCGCTGGTCTAGCGGAGGACTACAATGAGCAGTTCTTC. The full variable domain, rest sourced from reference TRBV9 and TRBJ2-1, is DSGVTQTPKHLITATGQRVTLRCSPRSGDLSVYWYQQSLDQGLQFLIQYYNGEERAKGNILERFSAQQFPDLHSELNLSSLELGDSALYFCASSLPAGLAEDYNEQFFGPGTRLTVL.

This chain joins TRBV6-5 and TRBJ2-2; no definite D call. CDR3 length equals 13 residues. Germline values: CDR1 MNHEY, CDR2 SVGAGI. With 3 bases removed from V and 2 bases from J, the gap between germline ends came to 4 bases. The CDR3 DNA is TGTGCCAGCAGTTATCAAAACACCGGGGAGCTGTTTTTT. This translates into CASSYQNTGELFF.

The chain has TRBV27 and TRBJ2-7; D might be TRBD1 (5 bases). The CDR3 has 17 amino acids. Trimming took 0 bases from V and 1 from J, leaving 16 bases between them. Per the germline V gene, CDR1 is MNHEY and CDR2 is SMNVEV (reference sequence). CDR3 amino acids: CASSLSPGAGRSYEQYF. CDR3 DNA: TGTGCCAGCAGTTTATCGCCTGGGGCAGGTCGTTCCTACGAGCAGTACTTC.

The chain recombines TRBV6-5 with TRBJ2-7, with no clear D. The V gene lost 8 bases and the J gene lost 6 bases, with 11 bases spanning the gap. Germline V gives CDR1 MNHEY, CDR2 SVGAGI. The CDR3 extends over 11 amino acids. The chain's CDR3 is CASSRGSEQYF. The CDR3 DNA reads TGTGCCAGCTCCCGAGGTTCCGAGCAGTACTTC.

This CDR3 is CASSEALHGGGVSGYTF. The CDR3 region has the DNA TGTGCCAGCAGTGAAGCGCTTCATGGTGGGGGCGTCAGTGGCTACACCTTC. The chain employs TRBV2 and TRBJ1-2, with D possibly matching TRBD1 (6 bases). This CDR3 has 17 residues. The V end was cut by 0 bases, the J end by 7 bases, with 21 bases between. Germline assignment: CDR1 SNHLY and CDR2 FYNNEI.

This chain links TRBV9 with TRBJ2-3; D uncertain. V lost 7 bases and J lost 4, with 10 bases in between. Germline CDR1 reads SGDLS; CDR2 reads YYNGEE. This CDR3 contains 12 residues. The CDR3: CASGRIADTQYF. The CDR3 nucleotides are TGTGCCAGCGGGCGTATAGCAGATACGCAGTATTTT.

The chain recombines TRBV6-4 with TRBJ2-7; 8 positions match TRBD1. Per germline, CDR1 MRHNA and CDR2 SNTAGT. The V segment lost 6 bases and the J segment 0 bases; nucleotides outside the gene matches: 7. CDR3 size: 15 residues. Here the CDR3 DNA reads TGTGCCAGCAGCGTGGACGGGACAGGCTCCTACGAGCAGTACTTC. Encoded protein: CASSVDGTGSYEQYF.

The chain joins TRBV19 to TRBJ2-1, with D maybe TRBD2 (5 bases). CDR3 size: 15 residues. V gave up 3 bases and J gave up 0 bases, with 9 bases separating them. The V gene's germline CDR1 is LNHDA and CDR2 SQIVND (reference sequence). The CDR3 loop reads CASSIWTSSYNEQFF. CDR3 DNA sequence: TGTGCCAGTAGTATTTGGACTTCCTCCTACAATGAGCAGTTCTTC.